This TCR beta chain originates from a study of OX40 agonist ivuxolimab in advanced cancers. Regarding the complete study: Ivuxolimab was an agonistic, fully human IgG2 monoclonal antibody directed against OX40 (CD134), a costimulatory receptor. Intravenous ivuxolimab was administered to patients every 2 weeks at six dose levels: 0.01, 0.1, 0.3, 1.5, 3 and 10 mg/kg. Of the roughly 52 dose-escalation patients, hepatocellular carcinoma was present in approximately 20, melanoma in around 15, renal cell carcinoma in 9 and head and neck cancer in 9. In the dose-escalation cohort, 75% to 90% of patients were male, and the mean age was roughly 60 years with a range of roughly 23 to 90. Prior anti-PD-1, anti-PD-L1 or anti-CTLA-4 therapy was permitted, and 35% to 40% of dose-escalation patients had received checkpoint inhibitors. Partial responses were achieved by three dose-escalation patients, of whom one had hepatocellular carcinoma and two had cutaneous melanoma. The point of sequencing TCRbeta in the periphery was to test whether ivuxolimab changed TCR sequence diversity and drove clonal T-cell expansion. The monotherapy dose-escalation portion (N ≈ 52 patients) of the phase I ivuxolimab trial is reported in the paper. The paper as a whole reports these results and caveats: Which antigens the clonally expanded peripheral T cells were specific for was not determined. At doses from 0.1 to 3.0 mg/kg, clonal expansion was seen in both CD4+ and CD8+ blood T cells between baseline and week 6. In the 0.1-3.0 mg/kg groups, partial responders were among the patients with the lowest normalized peripheral clonal expansion, particularly in CD8+ T cells. Low levels of normalized T-cell clonal expansion were also seen in some patients who did not respond. After ivuxolimab, expanded clones were on average more numerous among CD8+ T cells than among CD4+ T cells.

Genomic DNA was extracted from sorted cells for sequencing of the TCRbeta CDR3 region. TCRbeta CDR3 regions were sequenced using the immunoSEQ Assay. TCRdb obtained this table from immuneACCESS and retained in-frame rearrangements with V and J assigned. These tables miss some clones; where compared with another copy, unresolved V genes account for less than half of the shortfall, and the remainder is unexplained. This sample lists about 22,000 clones; approximately 84% were detected once. The ten top clones hold less than 65% of the sample. Remarks on this clone: No cognate antigen has been identified for it. Qualities for individual bases were not recorded, and no much larger clone is one base off.

The trial excluded patients who had a history of autoimmune disease or were on systemic immunosuppression. Peripheral blood for TCR sequencing was collected from all dose cohorts at baseline, on cycle 4 day 1, and on cycle 7 day 1. Samples were obtained from an open-label, multicenter, first-in-human phase I dose-escalation trial of ivuxolimab. The trial enrolled adults with locally advanced or metastatic head and neck squamous cell, hepatocellular, melanoma or renal cell carcinoma. Before TCR sequencing, CD4+ T cells and CD8+ T cells were sorted from peripheral blood as separate populations. The CDR3 spans 14 residues, from the cysteine through the phenylalanine. Only CDR3 DNA is held: 42 bases, read in frame from base 1. Relative to germline, V is 5 bases shorter and J is 0 bases shorter, with 11 bases between their ends. As encoded in the germline V gene, CDR1 is SGHAT while CDR2 is FQNNGV.

Sequencing used CD4+ or CD8+ T cells sorted from blood, obtained in a trial of the OX40 agonist ivuxolimab. The chain uses TRBV11-2 and TRBJ2-7, and possibly TRBD1, on 7 matching bases. The TCR sequence derives from an adult with an advanced solid tumor such as melanoma, head and neck, liver or kidney cancer. CDR3 reads: CASSRGTASYEQYF. Read as DNA, the sequence is TGTGCCAGCAGCCGGGGGACAGCCTCCTACGAGCAGTACTTC.